These 29 T cell receptor beta chains originate from one sample sequenced in a study of T-cell memory formation after mild COVID-19. One entry per CDR3 protein, called by TCRdb with MiXCR from the 5' RACE reads. The data contain hundreds of thousands of distinct CDR3 sequences, roughly 18% of them singletons. What was sequenced was PBMCs or a T cell subset sorted from them (not recorded which). The receptors here all came from an adult woman who had mild COVID-19 (a few samples of this study predate the infection). Cell type and time point are not known.

The chain employs TRBV20-1 and TRBJ1-5; no firm D call. The CDR3 length is 12 residues. Trimming shortened V by 3 bases and J by 2 bases, and 5 bases separated the two germline ends. The germline V gene encodes CDR1 DFQATT and CDR2 SNEGSKA (reference sequence). The CDR3 protein is CSASRGNQPQHF. Written as DNA, the CDR3 is TGCAGTGCTAGTAGGGGCAATCAGCCCCAGCATTTT.

J is TRBJ2-7 and V is TRBV5-5, with unresolved D. This CDR3 is built from 13 residues. The V gene's germline CDR1 is SGHKS and CDR2 YYEKEE (reference sequence). V gave up 6 bases and J gave up 2 bases, with 12 bases separating them. As DNA, the CDR3 is TGTGCCAGCATCCCGGCAGTACCCTACGAGCAGTACTTC. Translating it yields CASIPAVPYEQYF.

This chain connects TRBV20-1 to TRBJ2-1; perhaps TRBD1 as D (5 bases). Looked up from germline, CDR1 is DFQATT and CDR2 is SNEGSKA (reference sequence). The CDR3 runs to 14 residues. V gave up 6 bases and J gave up 7 bases, with 19 bases separating them. For the CDR3, the DNA is TGCAGTGCCGACCACATAGAGACAGTGAATGAGCAGTTCTTC. Residues: CSADHIETVNEQFF.

The chain uses TRBV4-1 and TRBJ2-5; either TRBD1 or TRBD2 may supply D (5 bases each). CDR1 and CDR2 (germline): MGHRA, YSYEKL. The CDR3 is 15 residues long. V shed 4 bases and J shed 5 bases, with 17 bases lying between them. CDR3 DNA: TGCGCCAGCAGCCCCGCGGTTTTAGAGGGGGAGACCCAGTACTTC. Translation: CASSPAVLEGETQYF.

The chain employs TRBV5-1 and TRBJ1-4, with a weak D call TRBD1 (6 bases). Germline CDR1 is SGHRS and CDR2 is YFSETQ. The V end lost 2 bases, the J end lost 2 bases, and 13 bases lay between the germline ends. The CDR3 is 16 amino acids. The chain's CDR3 is CASSFGQGSTNEKLFF. In DNA form, the CDR3 reads TGCGCCAGCAGCTTTGGGCAGGGGTCTACTAATGAAAAACTGTTTTTT.

The J gene is TRBJ2-1, the V gene TRBV6-2 or TRBV6-3, with D possibly matching TRBD1 (5 bases). Trimming took off 2 bases at V and 3 bases at J, with 8 bases between the two ends. Germline CDR1 is MNHEY and CDR2 is SVGEGT. The CDR3 is 14 residues long. CDR3 loop: CASSYKTVYNEQFF. For the CDR3, the DNA is TGTGCCAGCAGTTACAAGACAGTCTACAATGAGCAGTTCTTC.

This clonotype was recorded a few times. The chain is built from TRBV5-1 and TRBJ2-3, with 11 nucleotides matching TRBD2. V trimming: 4 bases; J trimming: 5 bases; junction bases outside the gene matches: 12. Germline V lookup: CDR1 SGHRS, CDR2 YFSETQ. The CDR3 has 17 residues. CDR3 DNA: TGCGCCAGCAGCCTGGGGCTAGCGGGGGGAATGGAAGATACGCAGTATTTT. Protein: CASSLGLAGGMEDTQYF. The full variable domain, rest sourced from reference TRBV5-1 and TRBJ2-3, is KAGVTQTPRYLIKTRGQQVTLSCSPISGHRSVSWYQQTPGQGLQFLFEYFSETQRNKGNFPGRFSGRQFSNSRSEMNVSTLELGDSALYLCASSLGLAGGMEDTQYFGPGTRLTVL.

This clonotype was counted a few times. V gene TRBV4-3 combines with J gene TRBJ2-2; 9 bases align to TRBD2. CDR3 length equals 17 residues. V was pared by 3 bases and J by 1 base, with 6 bases of the junction left unmatched. Germline V lookup: CDR1 LGHNA, CDR2 YSLEER. The CDR3 is CASSHSSGVVNTGELFF. DNA of the CDR3: TGCGCCAGCAGCCATTCTAGCGGGGTGGTGAACACCGGGGAGCTGTTTTTT.

This clonotype was seen a handful of times. This chain uses TRBV5-5 with TRBJ2-7, with 9 bases lining up with TRBD1. Germline CDR1 and CDR2: SGHKS and YYEKEE (reference sequence). Trimming removed 3 bases from V and 3 bases from J; junction bases left unmatched: 7. There are 15 residues in the CDR3. For the CDR3, the DNA is TGTGCCAGCAGCTCCTACGACAGGGGGGGCTACGAGCAGTACTTC. Translated: CASSSYDRGGYEQYF.

The chain joins TRBV12-3 or TRBV12-4 to TRBJ2-3, with D unclear. V shed 3 bases and J shed 3 bases, with 13 bases lying between them. The CDR3 covers 15 residues. The CDR3 DNA reads TGTGCCAGCAGTTTCGTAGGGTTAGGGACAGATACGCAGTATTTT. Translating gives CASSFVGLGTDTQYF.

This clonotype was found a few times. Relative to the germline gene, one junction end is altered; a read error may explain this. This chain links TRBV7-9 with TRBJ1-5; 8 bases are a match to TRBD1. Germline CDR1 SEHNR, CDR2 FQNEAQ (reference sequence). This CDR3 spans 14 amino acids. CDR3: CSSSEGQENQPQHF. CDR3 nucleotide sequence: TGTTCCAGCAGCGAGGGACAGGAGAATCAGCCCCAGCATTTT. The complete variable domain, with remaining parts taken from reference TRBV7-9 and TRBJ1-5, reads DTGVSQNPRHKITKRGQNVTFRCDPISEHNRLYWYRQTLGQGPEFLTYFQNEAQLEKSRLLSDRFSAERPKGSFSTLEIQRTEQGDSAMYLCSSSEGQENQPQHFGDGTRLSIL.

The rearrangement joins TRBV5-6 to TRBJ2-7; D is unresolved. V lost 1 base to trimming and J lost 2 bases, with 7 bases between them. Germline CDR1 reads SGHDT; CDR2 reads YYEEEE. The CDR3 loop spans 13 amino acids. The CDR3 region has the DNA TGTGCCAGCAGCTTGTCCCAGGCCTACGAGCAGTACTTC. It specifies CASSLSQAYEQYF. Using reference TRBV5-6 and TRBJ2-7 for the parts outside the CDR3, the full variable domain is DAGVTQSPTHLIKTRGQQVTLRCSPKSGHDTVSWYQQALGQGPQFIFQYYEEEERQRGNFPDRFSGHQFPNYSSELNVNALLLGDSALYLCASSLSQAYEQYFGPGTRLTVT.

V is TRBV21-1 and J is TRBJ1-5; TRBD1 is taken as the D call from the table, unchecked against the DNA. TRBV21-1 is marked as a pseudogene. This CDR3 region has 17 residues. In DNA form, the CDR3 reads TGTGCCAGCAGCAAAGGGGGGATGGAGGAAGGCAATCAGCCCCAGCATTTT. Its translation is CASSKGGMEEGNQPQHF.

This sequence joins TRBV7-2 and TRBJ2-1, with D possibly matching TRBD1 (5 bases). CDR3 length: 15 amino acids. V shed 2 bases and J shed 4 bases, with 12 bases lying between them. Per the germline V gene, CDR1 is SGHTA and CDR2 is FQGNSA. The CDR3 reads CASSLSGSRYNEQFF. For the CDR3, the DNA is TGTGCCAGCAGCTTATCAGGGTCTCGGTACAATGAGCAGTTCTTC.

This chain joins TRBV18 and TRBJ1-5, with D maybe TRBD1 (5 bases). Germline V gene lookup returns CDR1 KGHSH and CDR2 LQKENI. Trimming removed 5 bases at V and 1 base at J, with 9 bases between. This CDR3 contains 14 residues. CDR3 coding DNA: TGTGCCAGCTCAGAGGGACCGAGCAATCAGCCCCAGCATTTT. It encodes CASSEGPSNQPQHF.

The V call is TRBV6-5, the J call TRBJ1-3; perhaps TRBD1 as D (5 bases). Germline CDR1 and CDR2: MNHEY and SVGAGI. The CDR3 spans 15 residues. The ends were cut back, 6 bases at V and 4 bases at J, with 16 bases in the middle. CDR3 coding DNA: TGTGCCAGCAGCCGGGGACCAAGGGGCGGAAACACCATATATTTT. This translates into CASSRGPRGGNTIYF.

The chain employs TRBV6-5 and TRBJ2-7; weak D call: TRBD1 (5 bases). The CDR3 contains 15 residues. Looked up from germline, CDR1 is MNHEY and CDR2 is SVGAGI. Between the trimmed V and J ends, which lost 2 bases and 1 base, there was a span of 12 bases. CDR3 in DNA: TGTGCCAGCAGTTACGGAGCAGGGCTATCCTACGAGCAGTACTTC. It encodes CASSYGAGLSYEQYF.

The chain joins TRBV7-8 to TRBJ1-1; TRBD1 matches 7 bases. The CDR3 is 16 residues long. V shed 4 bases and J 4 bases; nucleotides not matched to a gene: 12. Germline V gene lookup returns CDR1 SGHVS and CDR2 FQNEAQ. The CDR3 loop is CASSSEADRRTTEAFF. As DNA, the CDR3 is TGTGCCAGCAGCTCTGAGGCGGACAGGCGCACCACTGAAGCTTTCTTT.

J is TRBJ1-1 and V is TRBV20-1; perhaps TRBD1 as D (6 bases). Per the germline V gene, CDR1 is DFQATT and CDR2 is SNEGSKA (reference sequence). CDR3 length: 11 amino acids. In nucleotides, the CDR3 is TGCAGCGAGGGACAGAACACTGAAGCTTTCTTT. Translating it yields CSEGQNTEAFF.

This clonotype came up a few times. V is TRBV5-1 and J is TRBJ2-2; maybe TRBD1 (6 bases). Deletions cut 2 bases from V and 4 bases from J, with 9 bases between. The CDR3 is 14 residues long. Germline V CDR1 and CDR2: SGHRS, YFSETQ. DNA of the CDR3: TGCGCCAGCAGCTTTGGGGGCAGCACCGGGGAGCTGTTTTTT. It codes for CASSFGGSTGELFF. The complete variable domain, with remaining parts taken from reference TRBV5-1 and TRBJ2-2, reads KAGVTQTPRYLIKTRGQQVTLSCSPISGHRSVSWYQQTPGQGLQFLFEYFSETQRNKGNFPGRFSGRQFSNSRSEMNVSTLELGDSALYLCASSFGGSTGELFFGEGSRLTVL.

This clonotype was seen more than once but under ten times. The V and J genes are TRBV7-9 and TRBJ2-3; D uncertain. The germline V and J ends were trimmed by 2 bases and 9 bases, with 6 bases remaining between them. CDR1 and CDR2 (germline): SEHNR, FQNEAQ (reference sequence). The CDR3 runs to 11 residues. The CDR3 DNA reads as TGTGCCAGCAGCTTACAATGGACGCAGTATTTT. Translation gives CASSLQWTQYF.

This clonotype was seen a few times. This chain joins TRBV24-1 and TRBJ2-1, with 7 nucleotides matching TRBD1. CDR3 size: 14 residues. V trimming: 4 bases; J trimming: 8 bases; junction bases outside the gene matches: 7. CDR1 is KGHDR, CDR2 SFDVKD, per germline. The CDR3 DNA reads as TGTGCCACCAGTGAACGACAGGGTTGGGATGAGCAGTTCTTC. Amino acid sequence: CATSERQGWDEQFF.

A few counts support this clonotype. This rearrangement joins TRBV5-5 to TRBJ1-5; 10 positions agree with TRBD1. The CDR3 extends over 18 amino acids. V was clipped by 0 bases and J by 2 bases; unmatched bases: 8. Germline V gives CDR1 SGHKS, CDR2 YYEKEE (reference sequence). This chain's CDR3 is CASSLDGTGVSRNQPQHF. The CDR3 DNA follows: TGTGCCAGCAGCTTGGATGGGACAGGGGTATCGCGCAATCAGCCCCAGCATTTT.

The rearrangement links TRBV3-1 to TRBJ1-2; 7 nucleotides line up with TRBD1. After removal of 4 bases from V and 6 bases from J, the junction contained 17 bases not matched to a gene. The CDR3 covers 17 residues. Looked up from germline, CDR1 is LGHDT and CDR2 is YNNKEL (reference sequence). For the CDR3, the DNA is TGTGCCAGCAGCCCCCTATACCTTACAGGGGTGAGCGATGGCTACACCTTC. As protein: CASSPLYLTGVSDGYTF.

This chain uses TRBV12-5 with TRBJ2-2; the D is unclear. Germline assignment: CDR1 LGHNT and CDR2 FRNRAP. The CDR3 has 15 residues. V lost 3 bases, J lost 2 bases, and 10 bases lay in between. The CDR3 coding sequence is TGTGCTAGTGGTTTCTCCTTGGCCAACACCGGGGAGCTGTTTTTT. It yields the protein CASGFSLANTGELFF.

The rearrangement links TRBV19 to TRBJ2-7, with D perhaps assigned TRBD1 or TRBD2 (5 bases each). The ends were cut back, 1 base at V and 3 bases at J, with 10 bases in the middle. Germline lookup yields CDR1 LNHDA and CDR2 SQIVND (reference sequence). This CDR3 is 14 amino acids long. CDR3 bases: TGTGCCAGTAGTATAGTTTGGGACGGCTACGAGCAGTACTTC. It translates to CASSIVWDGYEQYF.

J is TRBJ2-3 and V is TRBV9; D is perhaps TRBD2 (5 bases). The CDR3 is 15 residues long. Trimming stripped 3 bases from V and 3 bases from J, with 14 bases between. CDR1 and CDR2 from the germline V gene are SGDLS and YYNGEE. This CDR3 reads CASSGGVPLTDTQYF. CDR3 sequence (DNA): TGTGCCAGCAGCGGGGGAGTCCCCCTAACAGATACGCAGTATTTT.

The CDR3 nucleotides are TGTGCCATCAGTCGGGGGGGCAATGACGAGCAGTACTTC. It translates to CAISRGGNDEQYF. V usage is TRBV10-3 and J usage is TRBJ2-7, with 8 bases matching TRBD2. V was clipped by 5 bases and J by 5 bases; unmatched bases: 5. The CDR3 is 13 amino acids. Germline assignment: CDR1 ENHRY and CDR2 SYGVKD.

The chain carries TRBV7-2 and TRBJ2-1, with 8 bases that match TRBD1. CDR1 is SGHTA and CDR2 is FQGNSA in the germline V gene. This CDR3 contains 16 residues. The V segment lost 1 base and the J segment 7 bases; nucleotides outside the gene matches: 9. CDR3 residues: CASSLVAGGFGNEQFF. DNA of the CDR3: TGTGCCAGCAGCTTAGTGGCAGGGGGCTTTGGAAATGAGCAGTTCTTC.